These 24 T cell receptor beta chains share one sample of origin, sequenced in a study of response to subunit inactivated influenza vaccine (dated 2018 in TCRdb). Libraries came from RT-PCR. The reads were generated on an Illumina HiSeq 2500. Using fastp at Q25 and MiXCR, TCRdb reprocessed the public reads and kept productive beta chains. Rows with a matching CDR3 protein are joined into one entry that keeps the most common DNA and genes. Counted in this sample were about 570,000 distinct CDR3 sequences; around 11% of them appeared once. The top ten clonotypes cover about 10% of the sample. These records were also assigned to another study, of T cells expressing NK-cell markers. That second publication adds: 5'RACE template switching, by which a universal primer site and unique molecular identifiers were added, was used to make TCR beta cDNA libraries.

The specimen was PBMCs from blood, collected on the day of vaccination. These receptors were obtained from a man between 50 and 59 years old who received an inactivated influenza vaccine. Donor details come from another sample of the same person, matched by shared clones.

This clonotype was found many times. The V call is TRBV20-1, the J call TRBJ2-7; TRBD1 is a possible D gene (6 bases). Germline loops: CDR1 DFQATT, CDR2 SNEGSKA (reference sequence). The CDR3 covers 13 residues. Trimming took off 1 base at V and 3 bases at J, with 10 bases between the two ends. CDR3 residues: CSARGGRGYEQYF. The CDR3 DNA reads TGCAGTGCTAGAGGGGGCAGGGGCTACGAGCAGTACTTC.

This chain's CDR3 is CASSLGLAVNTDTQYF. In nucleotides, the CDR3 is TGTGCCAGCAGCTTAGGCCTAGCGGTTAACACAGATACGCAGTATTTT. The J gene is TRBJ2-3, the V gene TRBV7-8; 7 nucleotides align to TRBD2. CDR1 and CDR2 (germline): SGHVS, FQNEAQ. V trimming: 1 base; J trimming: 2 bases; junction bases outside the gene matches: 6. This CDR3 is built from 16 residues.

The chain carries TRBV7-2 and TRBJ2-3, with D tentatively TRBD2 (5 bases). The germline V and J ends were trimmed by 5 bases and 0 bases, with 18 bases remaining between them. CDR3 length: 17 amino acids. Germline V gene lookup returns CDR1 SGHTA and CDR2 FQGNSA. This CDR3 is CASSRDYIASSTDTQYF. DNA of the CDR3: TGTGCCAGCAGCCGTGACTATATCGCTTCGAGCACAGATACGCAGTATTTT.

The chain uses TRBV7-6 and TRBJ2-7, with a tentative D call TRBD2 (5 bases). This CDR3 is 16 amino acids long. Trimming left V 5 bases short and J 3 bases short, with 20 bases between. CDR1 and CDR2 from the germline V gene are SGHVS and FNYEAQ. CDR3 bases: TGTGCCAGCAGCCCCGGGAAGGGTACTAGGTTCTACGAGCAGTACTTC. The encoded protein is CASSPGKGTRFYEQYF.

This clonotype has just a few counts. The CDR3 coding sequence is TGTGCCATCAGTGACGGGGGCTCCTATAATTCACCCCTCCACTTT. It is translated as CAISDGGSYNSPLHF. The chain joins TRBV10-3 to TRBJ1-6, with a possible D match to TRBD1 (5 bases). V was clipped by 3 bases and J by 0 bases, with 6 bases between them. The CDR3 has 15 amino acids. CDR1 and CDR2 (germline): ENHRY, SYGVKD.

This clonotype was detected many times. This chain connects TRBV2 to TRBJ2-3; D is uncertain. This CDR3 has 14 residues. Trimming removed 2 bases from V and 3 bases from J, with 9 bases in between. Per the germline V gene, CDR1 is SNHLY and CDR2 is FYNNEI. The CDR3 DNA is TGTGCCAGCAGTGAACTTGTCCAAACAGATACGCAGTATTTT. Translation gives CASSELVQTDTQYF.

This chain connects TRBV6-8 to TRBJ2-3, with TRBD2 matching 7 bases. The CDR3 totals 16 residues. With 1 base clipped from V and 1 base from J, the junction kept 5 bases outside the gene matches. Germline CDR1 MNHGY, CDR2 SAAAGT. CDR3 residues: CASSYWGGLGTDTQYF. For the CDR3, the DNA is TGTGCCAGCAGTTACTGGGGAGGGCTGGGCACAGATACGCAGTATTTT.

The rearrangement links TRBV5-1 to TRBJ2-1; 7 positions agree with TRBD1. After removal of 2 bases from V and 6 bases from J, the junction contained 5 bases not matched to a gene. This CDR3 is built from 14 residues. The germline gives CDR1 SGHRS, CDR2 YFSETQ. CDR3 coding DNA: TGCGCCAGCAGCTTACAGGGGATGGTCAATGAGCAGTTCTTC. It translates to CASSLQGMVNEQFF.

This sequence joins TRBV6-2 or TRBV6-3 and TRBJ2-5, with 9 bases matching TRBD1. CDR1 and CDR2 (germline): MNHEY, SVGEGT. V lost 2 bases, J lost 0 bases, and 16 bases stayed unmatched. CDR3 length: 20 residues. The CDR3 sequence is CASSYGRQGVKYWYQETQYF. The CDR3 nucleotides are TGTGCCAGCAGTTACGGTAGACAGGGGGTTAAGTATTGGTACCAAGAGACCCAGTACTTC.

This clonotype was seen more than once but under ten times. The chain uses TRBV9 and TRBJ2-7, with 8 bases fitting TRBD2. CDR3 length: 14 amino acids. V shed 2 bases and J 2 bases; nucleotides not matched to a gene: 3. Germline values: CDR1 SGDLS, CDR2 YYNGEE. This CDR3 is CASSVAGLAYEQYF. The CDR3 nucleotides read TGTGCCAGCAGCGTGGCGGGACTAGCCTACGAGCAGTACTTC.

The sample holds many counts of this clonotype. The CDR3 DNA is TGTGCCAGCAGCTTAGGGACAGCAGATACGCAGTATTTT. Protein: CASSLGTADTQYF. J is TRBJ2-3 and V is TRBV9; 7 bases are a match to TRBD1. The germline CDR1 and CDR2 sequences are SGDLS and YYNGEE. The CDR3 totals 13 residues. V lost 4 bases and J lost 4; bases outside the gene matches: 3.

The CDR3 here is CSVEGGTSGIYNEQFF. Here the CDR3 DNA reads TGCAGCGTTGAAGGGGGGACTAGCGGAATCTACAATGAGCAGTTCTTC. The chain links TRBV29-1 to TRBJ2-1, with 11 bases matching TRBD2. This CDR3 has 16 amino acids. Germline loops: CDR1 SQVTM, CDR2 ANQGSEA. The junction had 5 bases not matched to a gene; V was cut back by 1 base and J by 3 bases.

This clonotype was detected only a few times. The J gene is TRBJ2-2, the V gene TRBV7-2, with 7 positions matching TRBD2. Trimming removed 1 base from V and 9 bases from J; junction bases left unmatched: 11. This CDR3 contains 16 residues. Germline assignment: CDR1 SGHTA and CDR2 FQGNSA. CDR3 nucleotide sequence: TGTGCCAGCAGCTTAGTGGGGGGGACCCCCAGGAGGGAGCTGTTTTTT. It encodes CASSLVGGTPRRELFF.

The chain couples TRBV11-2 to TRBJ2-1; the match to TRBD2 covers 10 bases. V was clipped by 5 bases and J by 4 bases; unmatched bases: 11. CDR3 size: 17 residues. CDR1 SGHAT and CDR2 FQNNGV come from the germline V gene. The CDR3 region is CASSKVRLAGVYNEQFF. CDR3 sequence (DNA): TGTGCCAGCAGCAAGGTGCGTCTAGCGGGGGTATACAATGAGCAGTTCTTC.

This clonotype was observed a few times. One end of the junction is discordant with germline, which a read error may explain. The chain uses TRBV7-7 and TRBJ2-5; 8 nucleotides match TRBD1. The CDR3 runs 15 residues. Germline V gene data show CDR1 as SSHAT and CDR2 as FNYEAQ (reference sequence). CDR3 amino acids: CASSPDPQGGETQYF. CDR3 in DNA: TGTGCTAGCAGCCCCGACCCACAGGGGGGAGAGACCCAGTACTTC.

This clonotype was recorded many times. This rearrangement joins TRBV7-2 to TRBJ2-3, with 7 bases that match TRBD1. The J segment lost 3 bases and the V segment lost 6 bases, leaving 3 bases of the junction unmatched. Germline V gene sequence: CDR1 SGHTA, CDR2 FQGNSA. The CDR3 is 13 residues long. The CDR3: CASSRQGTDTQYF. CDR3 bases: TGTGCCAGCAGTCGACAGGGAACAGATACGCAGTATTTT.

This clonotype was observed a few times. The chain recombines TRBV11-2 with TRBJ2-1; TRBD2 is a possible D gene (5 bases). CDR1 and CDR2 (germline): SGHAT, FQNNGV. The V and J ends lost 4 bases and 5 bases respectively, with 15 bases between them. The CDR3 length is 15 residues. This chain's CDR3 is CASSSTAGVNNEQFF. CDR3 DNA sequence: TGTGCCAGCAGCTCCACCGCGGGTGTGAACAATGAGCAGTTCTTC.

The rearrangement joins TRBV29-1 to TRBJ2-2, with 7 bases identical to TRBD2. The germline gives CDR1 SQVTM, CDR2 ANQGSEA. Trimming took 6 bases from V and 7 from J; bases not matched to a gene: 5. CDR3 length equals 12 residues. CDR3 sequence (DNA): TGCAGCGTGACTAGCTGGTACGGGGAGCTGTTTTTT. Translated: CSVTSWYGELFF.

The chain links TRBV15 to TRBJ2-5; D is possibly TRBD2 (6 bases). Germline V gives CDR1 LNHNV, CDR2 YYDKDF (reference sequence). This CDR3 has 14 amino acids. V was pared by 5 bases and J by 5 bases, with 15 bases between. CDR3 bases: TGTGCCACCAGCGGAAGGGGCGGGATGGAGACCCAGTACTTC. Translation gives CATSGRGGMETQYF.

The V call is TRBV4-2, the J call TRBJ2-2, with D uncertain. Germline loops: CDR1 LGHNA, CDR2 YNFKEQ. The CDR3 is made up of 15 amino acids. V shed 3 bases and J shed 3 bases, with 11 bases lying between them. The CDR3 DNA follows: TGTGCCAGCAGCCAGCCCGGTGGGGACACCGGGGAGCTGTTTTTT. It codes for CASSQPGGDTGELFF.

This clonotype has more than one count but fewer than ten. The V gene is TRBV29-1, the J gene TRBJ1-6; possibly TRBD1 for D (6 bases). The CDR3 totals 13 residues. V was clipped by 7 bases and J by 7 bases, with 14 bases between them. Per the germline V gene, CDR1 is SQVTM and CDR2 is ANQGSEA. CDR3 region: CSAGQGRNSPLHF. The CDR3 nucleotides are TGCAGCGCCGGGCAGGGGAGGAATTCACCCCTCCACTTT.

The chain employs TRBV29-1 and TRBJ2-5, with TRBD2 identical over 13 bases. V shed 4 bases and J 4 bases; nucleotides not matched to a gene: 9. This CDR3 spans 16 amino acids. Germline V CDR1 and CDR2: SQVTM, ANQGSEA. CDR3 sequence (DNA): TGCAGCGTTGGAGGACTAGCGGGGGCCGAGGGAGAGACCCAGTACTTC. Amino acids: CSVGGLAGAEGETQYF.

V gene TRBV5-6 combines with J gene TRBJ2-7; possibly TRBD1 for D (5 bases). The V end was cut by 4 bases, the J end by 2 bases, with 16 bases between. This CDR3 is built from 15 residues. CDR1 and CDR2 from the germline V gene are SGHDT and YYEEEE. The CDR3 bases are TGTGCCAGCAGCAAACCTCGGGCAGGGACCTACGAGCAGTACTTC. It is translated as CASSKPRAGTYEQYF.

This clonotype showed up just a few times. The chain combines TRBV28 with TRBJ2-7, with D possibly being TRBD2 (5 bases). The CDR3 is 10 amino acids. CDR1 is MDHEN, CDR2 SYDVKM, per germline. Trimming pared 11 bases from V and 7 bases from J, leaving 12 bases between. The CDR3 is CALFPGEQYF. CDR3 DNA: TGTGCCCTCTTTCCGGGGGAGCAGTACTTC.